These T cell receptor beta chains were read from a single sample in a study of cytomegalovirus exposure and HLA in healthy donors. The assay was immunoSEQ multiplex PCR, and TCRdb's table has in-frame clones only and misses some. Of some 200,000 clones in the sample, roughly four fifths were seen once. The sequencing input was PBMCs. These TCRs come from a woman between 40 and 55 years old in good health and CMV-seronegative. The CDR3 runs from the conserved cysteine through the conserved F or W. Fields, in order: V gene, J gene, D gene, clone size, CDR3 length, CDR3 DNA, CDR3 protein. A D gene is named only where the DNA matches it firmly. The listing skips clone size in some rows; elsewhere it reads once, few, many or a size class.

TRBV28	TRBJ1-2	.	.	14	TGTGCCAGCAGTTGGAGGAACAGGGTCGATGGCTACACCTTC	CASSWRNRVDGYTF
TRBV29-1	TRBJ1-2	TRBD1	.	14	TGCAGCCCACGACCGACAGGGTATAACTATGGCTACACCTTC	CSPRPTGYNYGYTF
TRBV18	TRBJ2-1	.	.	11	TGTGCCAGCTCACCACGGGAGAATCCGTTCTTC	CASSPRENPFF
TRBV20-1	TRBJ2-5	.	.	11	TGCAGTGCTAGAATCCAGGAGACCCAGTACTTC	CSARIQETQYF
TRBV6-1	TRBJ2-7	TRBD1	few	13	TGTGCCACCGAGGGACAGGGTTTGTACGAGCAGTACTTC	CATEGQGLYEQYF
TRBV5-1	TRBJ1-5	TRBD1	.	14	TGCGCCAGCAGCCCAACAGGGGGCAATCAGCCCCAGCATTTT	CASSPTGGNQPQHF
TRBV5-1	TRBJ2-7	TRBD2	.	15	TGCGCCAGCAGCTTAGCAGCGGGGGACAACTACGAGCAGTACTTC	CASSLAAGDNYEQYF
TRBV7-7	TRBJ1-3	TRBD1	.	17	TGTGCTAGCAGCCCAGACCTCCAGGGGGGCCCAGGAAACACCATATATTTT	CASSPDLQGGPGNTIYF
TRBV7-2	TRBJ2-1	.	few	12	TGTGCCAGCAGCTTATTACGGGGTCAACAGTTCTTC	CASSLLRGQQFF
TRBV4-1	TRBJ1-6	TRBD1	.	18	TGCGCCAGCAGCCAAGTTGGGACAGAGGCTTCCTATAATTCACCCCTCCACTTT	CASSQVGTEASYNSPLHF
TRBV5-1	TRBJ1-4	.	once	13	TGCGCCAGCAGCTTGGTGGTACAGGAAAAACTGTTTTTT	CASSLVVQEKLFF
TRBV13	TRBJ1-4	.	.	16	TGTGCCAGCAGCAAACGGGACACCGCAACTAATGAAAAACTGTTTTTT	CASSKRDTATNEKLFF
TRBV5-1	TRBJ2-1	TRBD2	once	15	TGCGCCAGCCGATTAAGCGGGGGGCGTTCAGGTGAGCAGTTCTTC	CASRLSGGRSGEQFF
TRBV6-5	TRBJ1-2	.	.	15	TGTGCCAGCAAGAGTTCTTTGGGAGCTAACTATGGCTACACCTTC	CASKSSLGANYGYTF
TRBV7-6	TRBJ1-5	TRBD1	.	15	TGTGCCAGCAGCCCAAGGACAGGGGAGGCACAGCCCCAGCATTTT	CASSPRTGEAQPQHF
TRBV11-2	TRBJ2-7	TRBD2	.	15	TGTGCCAGCAGCCACCTAGCGGGGGTGTCCTACGAGCAGTACTTC	CASSHLAGVSYEQYF
TRBV7-9	TRBJ2-5	TRBD2	.	15	TGTGCCAGCAGCCGGACTAGCGGGTACCAAGAGACCCAGTACTTC	CASSRTSGYQETQYF
TRBV19	TRBJ1-5	TRBD1	.	15	TGTGCCAGTAGTGCCGGGACAGGGGGATTTCAGCCCCAGCATTTT	CASSAGTGGFQPQHF
TRBV28	TRBJ1-5	TRBD1	.	19	TGTGCCAGCAGTTTAAGATTGGGCGCCGGGACAGGGATACGTCAGCCCCAGCATTTT	CASSLRLGAGTGIRQPQHF
TRBV28	TRBJ2-3	TRBD2	.	17	TGTGCCAGCAGCCCCCAGTGGGCTAGCGGGACCACAGATACGCAGTATTTT	CASSPQWASGTTDTQYF
TRBV29-1	TRBJ2-7	TRBD2	few	13	TGCAGCGTTGCTGGCGGGAGCTCCTACGAGCAGTACTTC	CSVAGGSSYEQYF
TRBV11-3	TRBJ2-7	TRBD2	.	17	TGTGCCAGCAGCGCAGAACGGGAGGGACTAGGCATCTACGAGCAGTACTTC	CASSAEREGLGIYEQYF
TRBV14	TRBJ1-6	.	.	15	TGTGCCAGCAGCCCTGGGGGGTCTGGGGGTTCACCCCTCCACTTT	CASSPGGSGGSPLHF
TRBV30	TRBJ1-2	.	.	13	TGTGCCTGGACCGAAGGACAGTACTATGGCTACACCTTC	CAWTEGQYYGYTF
TRBV7-6	TRBJ2-7	.	.	14	TGTGCCAGCAGCCCGGGACTCCCTCCCTACGAGCAGTACTTC	CASSPGLPPYEQYF
TRBV2	TRBJ1-2	TRBD1	few	14	TGTGCCAGCATGCCAGGGGGCGATAACTATGGCTACACCTTC	CASMPGGDNYGYTF
TRBV5-6	TRBJ2-1	.	.	14	TGTGCCAGCAGCTTAATGCGGGCCTACAATGAGCAGTTCTTC	CASSLMRAYNEQFF
TRBV6-6	TRBJ1-2	.	few	11	TGTGCCAGCTCGGAGAACTATGGCTACACCTTC	CASSENYGYTF
TRBV5-1	TRBJ1-2	.	once	16	TGCGCCAGCAGCTTGCTAGGACCGGAGGGAATCTATGGCTACACCTTC	CASSLLGPEGIYGYTF
TRBV4-1	TRBJ2-7	TRBD1	.	15	TGCGCCAGCAGCCTACACCGGGACAGGGGTGGAGAGCAGTACTTC	CASSLHRDRGGEQYF
TRBV4-2	TRBJ2-7	.	.	15	TGTGCCAGCAGCCAAGATCACACGGAGAGCTACGAGCAGTACTTC	CASSQDHTESYEQYF
TRBV30	TRBJ2-7	TRBD1	.	13	TGTGCCTGGTCAACAGGGGAGTGGTACGAGCAGTACTTC	CAWSTGEWYEQYF
TRBV2	TRBJ2-1	.	once	13	TGTGCCAGCAGTGATACTCCCAGGTTCGGGCAGTTCTTC	CASSDTPRFGQFF
TRBV27	TRBJ1-4	.	.	15	TGTGCCAGCAGTTCGGCGGGCAGGGGAATTGAAAAACTGTTTTTT	CASSSAGRGIEKLFF
TRBV4-1	TRBJ2-2	TRBD2	.	17	TGCGCCAGCAGCCACCAAGGGACTAGCGGGGGGCCGGAGGAGCTGTTTTTT	CASSHQGTSGGPEELFF
TRBV25-1	TRBJ2-1	.	.	16	TGTGCCAGCAGTGAATGGGGGGGCTTCGGGGACAATGAGCAGTTCTTC	CASSEWGGFGDNEQFF
TRBV7-3	TRBJ2-2	TRBD2	.	19	TGTGCCAGCAGCCCCGGGGTTAGCGGGGGGATCCGAACACCCGGGGAGCTGTTTTTT	CASSPGVSGGIRTPGELFF
TRBV9	TRBJ2-7	TRBD2	.	15	TGTGCCAGCAGCGTAGCTACGGGGGGGGCGTACGAGCAGTACTTC	CASSVATGGAYEQYF